The subject of this entry is one TCR beta chain. Its antigen is unknown. The data originate from a study of CD8+CD57+ T cells in acquired aplastic anemia. Those patients picked for sequencing had displayed CD8+CD57+ cell expansion on flow cytometry. TCR beta VDJ and CDR3 were profiled, and genomic DNA was the template. TCRdb called the reads again in MiXCR, with one record for every CDR3 protein. The sample records some 20,000 distinct CDR3 sequences, about two fifths being singletons. General study results and limits: Against the total CD4+ and CD8+ pools, patient CD8+CD57+ cells had lower diversity.

The junction had 7 bases not matched to a gene; V was cut back by 5 bases and J by 4 bases. The CDR3 runs 14 residues. Germline CDR1 is SGHNT and CDR2 is YYREEE (reference sequence). This TCR was recovered from a human donor with aplastic anemia. Sequenced input: CD8+CD57+ T cells sorted from PBMCs. Regarding subset: bead-enriched CD8+CD57+ effector memory T cells from SAA patients. The rearrangement joins TRBV5-4 to TRBJ2-7; 9 nucleotides line up with TRBD1. The CDR3 region is CASRRDRERYEQYF. The CDR3 coding sequence is TGTGCCAGCAGGCGGGACAGGGAGAGATACGAGCAGTACTTC.